Listed below are T cell receptor beta chains from one sample, sequenced in a study of blood T cell repertoires in COVID-19. This table comes from immunoSEQ multiplex PCR, and its TCRdb copy is limited to in-frame clones, with some not included. The top ten clones hold roughly 1.4% of a sample with about 66,000 clones, around nine tenths of them seen once. Input material: peripheral blood. The receptor source for this set is a man aged 55 to 70 with acute or convalescent COVID-19. The CDR3 runs from the conserved cysteine through the conserved F or W.

CDR3 | J | V
CASSQETGDGYTF | TRBJ1-2 | TRBV3-1/TRBV3-2
CASSLSIRYEQYF | TRBJ2-7 | TRBV27
CASTLDSVHGYTF | TRBJ1-2 | TRBV6-6
CASSIGGLQETQYF | TRBJ2-5 | TRBV7-9
CASSSGQGYTEAFF | TRBJ1-1 | TRBV5-8
CASSPRGGETQYF | TRBJ2-5 | TRBV13
CASSLEDSRGAGTQYF | TRBJ2-5 | TRBV5-1
CASSLRGNTEAFF | TRBJ1-1 | TRBV7-2
CASSIRAGHSGNTIYF | TRBJ1-3 | TRBV19
CASSPWTGVNSPLHF | TRBJ1-6 | TRBV14
CASSSNQAGNTEAFF | TRBJ1-1 | TRBV3-1/TRBV3-2
CASSPPRAGTVNEKLFF | TRBJ1-4 | TRBV13
CASSESQGGSREQYF | TRBJ2-7 | TRBV25-1
CASSNPGQGGDTQYF | TRBJ2-3 | TRBV5-4
CASSYLAPGREKLFF | TRBJ1-4 | TRBV6-2/TRBV6-3
CASSLGGTAQETQYF | TRBJ2-5 | TRBV7-9
CASSDRGGARTQYF | TRBJ2-5 | TRBV6-4
CASSIGGSLYNEQFF | TRBJ2-1 | TRBV19
CASSLTADATNEKLFF | TRBJ1-4 | TRBV7-9
CASRYQGNTEAFF | TRBJ1-1 | TRBV27
CATSAGTIGRNEQFF | TRBJ2-1 | TRBV24-1
CASSQLRNTEAFF | TRBJ1-1 | TRBV14
CASRPTGAGNEKLFF | TRBJ1-4 | TRBV6-5
CASMDRPNQPQHF | TRBJ1-5 | TRBV6-5
CASSYSSYRTDTQYF | TRBJ2-3 | TRBV6-5
CASSPLSRVPRTGNTIYF | TRBJ1-3 | TRBV6-6
CASEVYMNTEAFF | TRBJ1-1 | TRBV27
CASSPLLGLADSTGELFF | TRBJ2-2 | TRBV18
CASSRRLAGNTDTQYF | TRBJ2-3 | TRBV11-3
CASSTEWGLAVYEQYF | TRBJ2-7 | TRBV5-1
CASSLDRGRNQPQHF | TRBJ1-5 | TRBV7-9
CASSWEGVTEAFF | TRBJ1-1 | TRBV6-6
CASSARGIGANEQFF | TRBJ2-1 | TRBV9